Listed below are T cell receptor beta chains from one sample, sequenced in a study of Graves' ophthalmopathy and Graves' hyperthyroidism. TCRdb reprocessed the multiplex PCR reads via MiXCR and lists one record per CDR3 protein. The sample gives 620,000 or so distinct CDR3 sequences, roughly 20% of which show up once; roughly 6.9% is in the top ten. The sample comprised peripheral blood. These TCRs come from a woman aged 18-30 years with stable Graves' hyperthyroidism. Some clones in this sample may be carry-over from other donors' samples. The CDR3 runs from the conserved cysteine through the conserved F or W. Fields, in order: J gene, D gene, clone size, V gene, CDR3 protein, CDR3 DNA. The D gene is left open where the match is weak. Only some rows state a clone size, as once, few, many or a class for expanded clones.

TRBJ1-1 - many TRBV19 CASSSRQTPSTEAFF TGTGCCAGTAGTTCCCGACAGACACCCAGCACTGAAGCTTTCTTT
TRBJ2-7 TRBD2 - TRBV28 CASRVLAGASYEQYF TGTGCCAGCAGAGTACTAGCGGGGGCCTCCTACGAGCAGTACTTC
TRBJ1-1 - many TRBV28 CASSLRGANTEAFF TGTGCCAGCAGTTTAAGGGGCGCAAACACTGAAGCTTTCTTT
TRBJ1-3 - many TRBV7-7 CASSLAGPGNTIYF TGTGCCAGCAGCTTAGCCGGACCTGGAAACACCATATATTTT
TRBJ2-2 - few TRBV19 CASSIEPGSPNTGELFF TGTGCCAGTAGTATAGAGCCGGGATCCCCGAACACCGGGGAGCTGTTTTTT
TRBJ2-5 - many TRBV10-3 CAISESKDRFGHHQMETQYF TGTGCCATCAGTGAGTCGAAGGATAGGTTCGGCCACCACCAGATGGAGACCCAGTACTTC
TRBJ1-1 - - TRBV30 CAWRTYMNTEAFF TGTGCCTGGAGGACCTATATGAACACTGAAGCTTTCTTT
TRBJ1-1 - many TRBV27 CASKMGLGINTEAFF TGTGCCAGCAAGATGGGGTTGGGGATCAACACTGAAGCTTTCTTT
TRBJ1-5 - - TRBV5-5 CASSATVYGNQPQHF TGTGCCAGCAGCGCGACAGTATATGGCAATCAGCCCCAGCATTTT
TRBJ1-3 - many TRBV20-1 CSASIRRRKGNTIYF TGCAGTGCTAGCATCAGGCGGAGAAAGGGAAACACCATATATTTT
TRBJ2-7 - few TRBV6-2/TRBV6-3 CASSYSIEGNEQYF TGTGCCAGCAGTTACTCGATAGAGGGTAACGAGCAGTACTTC
TRBJ1-2 - - TRBV12-3/TRBV12-4 CASSGGAAFNYGYTF TGTGCCAGCAGTGGAGGGGCGGCCTTTAACTATGGCTACACCTTC
TRBJ1-2 TRBD1 many TRBV6-5 CASSSRDSNYGYTF TGTGCCAGCAGTTCGCGGGACAGTAACTATGGCTACACCTTC
TRBJ2-7 - many TRBV6-2/TRBV6-3 CASSSSWDTSYEQYF TGTGCCAGCAGCTCATCCTGGGACACCTCCTACGAGCAGTACTTC
TRBJ1-5 TRBD1 many TRBV7-3 CASSTGGSQPQHF TGTGCCAGCAGTACAGGGGGCAGCCAGCCCCAGCATTTT
TRBJ2-5 TRBD2 - TRBV20-1 CSAPGLGQETQYF TGCAGTGCTCCAGGACTAGGTCAAGAGACCCAGTACTTC
TRBJ2-5 - many TRBV12-3/TRBV12-4 CASSFGVQETQYF TGTGCCAGCAGTTTCGGGGTCCAAGAGACCCAGTACTTC
TRBJ2-7 - many TRBV10-1 CASSESGAPGYEQYF TGCGCCAGCAGTGAGTCGGGGGCCCCAGGCTACGAGCAGTACTTC
TRBJ2-2 - - TRBV6-5 CASSWGPNTGEPFF TGTGCCAGCAGTTGGGGGCCGAACACCGGGGAGCCGTTTTTT
TRBJ2-2 - many TRBV7-2 CASTAGANTGELFF TGTGCCAGTACAGCAGGCGCGAACACCGGGGAGCTGTTTTTT
TRBJ1-2 - many TRBV18 CASSPSGGNYGYTF TGTGCCAGCAGTCCCTCGGGGGGGAACTATGGCTACACCTTC
TRBJ2-2 - few TRBV19 CASSIPVPGELFF TGTGCCAGTAGTATTCCAGTTCCCGGGGAGCTGTTTTTT
TRBJ1-2 - few TRBV20-1 CSATNPGPYGYTF TGCAGTGCCACCAACCCGGGACCGTATGGCTACACCTTC
TRBJ2-7 - - TRBV7-9 CASSSDPDTYEQYF TGTGCCAGCAGCTCGGACCCGGATACCTACGAGCAGTACTTC
TRBJ2-5 - many TRBV7-6 CASSQRRDQETQYF TGTGCCAGCAGCCAAAGGAGGGATCAAGAGACCCAGTACTTC
TRBJ1-1 TRBD1 many TRBV9 CASSPRDRGLTEAFF TGTGCCAGCAGCCCTCGGGACAGGGGGCTAACTGAAGCTTTCTTT
TRBJ2-2 - many TRBV12-3/TRBV12-4 CASSSRVSGELFF TGTGCCAGCAGCAGCAGGGTTTCGGGGGAGCTGTTTTTT
TRBJ2-7 TRBD2 few TRBV30 CAWSSGLAVRVEYF TGTGCCTGGAGTTCAGGACTAGCGGTACGAGTGGAGTACTTC
TRBJ1-1 - many TRBV30 CAWNAEMNTEAFF TGTGCCTGGAATGCAGAAATGAACACTGAAGCTTTCTTT